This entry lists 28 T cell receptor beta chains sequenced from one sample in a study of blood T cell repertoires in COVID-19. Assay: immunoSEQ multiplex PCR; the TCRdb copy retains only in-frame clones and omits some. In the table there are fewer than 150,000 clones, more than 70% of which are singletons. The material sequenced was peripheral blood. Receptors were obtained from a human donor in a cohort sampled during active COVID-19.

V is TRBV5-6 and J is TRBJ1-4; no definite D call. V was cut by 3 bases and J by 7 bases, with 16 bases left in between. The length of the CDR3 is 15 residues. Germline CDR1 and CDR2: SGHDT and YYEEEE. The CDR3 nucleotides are TGTGCCAGCAGCTCTGGAGGGCAATCAAGTGAAAAACTGTTTTTT. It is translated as CASSSGGQSSEKLFF. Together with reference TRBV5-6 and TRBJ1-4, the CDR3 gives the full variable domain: DAGVTQSPTHLIKTRGQQVTLRCSPKSGHDTVSWYQQALGQGPQFIFQYYEEEERQRGNFPDRFSGHQFPNYSSELNVNALLLGDSALYLCASSSGGQSSEKLFFGSGTQLSVL.

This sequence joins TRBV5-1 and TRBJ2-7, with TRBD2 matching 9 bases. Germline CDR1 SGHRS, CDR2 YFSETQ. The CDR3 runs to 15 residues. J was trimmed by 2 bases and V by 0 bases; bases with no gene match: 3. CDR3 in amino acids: CASSLGPSGAYEQYV. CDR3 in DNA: TGCGCCAGCAGCTTGGGTCCTAGCGGGGCCTACGAGCAGTACGTC.

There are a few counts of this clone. This CDR3 reads CASKLQVMPEAFF. The CDR3 DNA follows: TGTGCCAGCAAATTACAGGTGATGCCTGAAGCTTTCTTT. The chain links TRBV12-3 or TRBV12-4 to TRBJ1-1; D possibly corresponds to TRBD1 (5 bases). CDR3 length: 13 amino acids. The V end was cut by 7 bases, the J end by 6 bases, with 15 bases between.

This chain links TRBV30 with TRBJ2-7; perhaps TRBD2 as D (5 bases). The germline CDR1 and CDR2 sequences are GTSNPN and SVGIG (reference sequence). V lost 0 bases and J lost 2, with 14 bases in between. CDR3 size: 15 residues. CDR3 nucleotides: TGTGCCTGGAGTGTACCCGGGCGGGCGGCCTACGAGCAGTACTTC. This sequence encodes CAWSVPGRAAYEQYF.

The CDR3 region has the DNA TGTGCCAGCAGCTTCAGGGTGCAACGCGATACGCAGTATTTT. Translating gives CASSFRVQRDTQYF. The rearrangement links TRBV7-2 to TRBJ2-3; the D gene is possibly TRBD1 (5 bases). V lost 3 bases to trimming and J lost 6 bases, with 13 bases between them. This CDR3 has 14 residues. Germline lookup yields CDR1 SGHTA and CDR2 FQGNSA.

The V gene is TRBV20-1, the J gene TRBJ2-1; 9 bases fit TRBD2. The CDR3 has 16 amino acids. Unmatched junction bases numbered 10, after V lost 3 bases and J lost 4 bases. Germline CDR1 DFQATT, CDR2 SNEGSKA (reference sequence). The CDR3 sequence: CSASPILAGSYNEQFF. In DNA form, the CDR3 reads TGCAGTGCTAGTCCCATACTAGCGGGTTCGTACAATGAGCAGTTCTTC.

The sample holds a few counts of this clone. Here the CDR3 reads CASSAAGGSGANVLTF. CDR3 in DNA: TGTGCCAGCAGTGCGGCGGGGGGCTCTGGGGCCAACGTCCTGACTTTC. The chain combines TRBV6-4 with TRBJ2-6; TRBD2 aligns across 8 bases. Germline CDR1 MRHNA, CDR2 SNTAGT. The CDR3 has 16 residues. Unmatched junction bases numbered 2, after V lost 4 bases and J lost 0 bases.

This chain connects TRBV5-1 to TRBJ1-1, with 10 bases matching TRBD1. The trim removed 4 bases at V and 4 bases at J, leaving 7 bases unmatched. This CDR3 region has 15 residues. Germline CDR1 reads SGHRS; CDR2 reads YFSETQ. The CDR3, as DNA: TGCGCCAGCAGCCCGGCGACAGGGGGCCCCACTGAAGCTTTCTTT. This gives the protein CASSPATGGPTEAFF. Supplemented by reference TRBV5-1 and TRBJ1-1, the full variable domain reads KAGVTQTPRYLIKTRGQQVTLSCSPISGHRSVSWYQQTPGQGLQFLFEYFSETQRNKGNFPGRFSGRQFSNSRSEMNVSTLELGDSALYLCASSPATGGPTEAFFGQGTRLTVV.

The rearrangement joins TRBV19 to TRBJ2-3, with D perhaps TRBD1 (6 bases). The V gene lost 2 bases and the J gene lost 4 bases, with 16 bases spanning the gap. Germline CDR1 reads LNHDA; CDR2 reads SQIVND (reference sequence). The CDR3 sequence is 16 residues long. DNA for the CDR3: TGTGCCAGTAGTATATTAGGGGGAGTTGGTCCAGATACGCAGTATTTT. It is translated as CASSILGGVGPDTQYF.

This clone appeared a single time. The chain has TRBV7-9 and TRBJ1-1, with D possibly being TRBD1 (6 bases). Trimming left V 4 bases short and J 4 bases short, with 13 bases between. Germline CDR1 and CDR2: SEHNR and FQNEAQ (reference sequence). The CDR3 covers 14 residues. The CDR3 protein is CASSYREGGTEAFF. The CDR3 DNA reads TGTGCCAGCAGCTACAGGGAAGGGGGCACTGAAGCTTTCTTT.

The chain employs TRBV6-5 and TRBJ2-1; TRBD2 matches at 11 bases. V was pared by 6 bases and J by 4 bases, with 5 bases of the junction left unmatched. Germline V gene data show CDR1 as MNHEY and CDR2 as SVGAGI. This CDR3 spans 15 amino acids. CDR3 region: CASRLAGVQYNEQFF. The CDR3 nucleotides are TGTGCCAGCAGACTAGCGGGAGTGCAGTACAATGAGCAGTTCTTC.

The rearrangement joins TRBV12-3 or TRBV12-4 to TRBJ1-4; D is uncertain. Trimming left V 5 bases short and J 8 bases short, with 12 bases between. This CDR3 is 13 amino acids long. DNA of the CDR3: TGTGCCAGCAGTCGGACCGCGGGGGAAAAACTGTTTTTT. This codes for CASSRTAGEKLFF.

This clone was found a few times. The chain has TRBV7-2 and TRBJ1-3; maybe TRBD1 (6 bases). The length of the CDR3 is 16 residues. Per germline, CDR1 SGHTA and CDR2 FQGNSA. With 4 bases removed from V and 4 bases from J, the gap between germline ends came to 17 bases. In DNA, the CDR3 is TGTGCCAGCAGCTCCGGGTCCGGGACAACCGGAAACACCATATATTTT. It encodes CASSSGSGTTGNTIYF.

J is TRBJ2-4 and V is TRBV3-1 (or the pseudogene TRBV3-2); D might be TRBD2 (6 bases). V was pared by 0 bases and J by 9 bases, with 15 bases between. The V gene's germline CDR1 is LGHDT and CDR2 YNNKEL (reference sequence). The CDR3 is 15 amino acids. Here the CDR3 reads CASSQDGGKVSIQYF. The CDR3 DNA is TGTGCCAGCAGCCAAGATGGAGGGAAAGTTAGCATTCAGTACTTC.

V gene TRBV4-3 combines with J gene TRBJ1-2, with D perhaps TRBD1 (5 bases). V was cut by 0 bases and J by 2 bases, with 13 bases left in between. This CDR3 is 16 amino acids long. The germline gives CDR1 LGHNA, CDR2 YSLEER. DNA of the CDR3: TGCGCCAGCAGCCAAGATTGGGGGGGTACAAACTATGGCTACACCTTC. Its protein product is CASSQDWGGTNYGYTF.

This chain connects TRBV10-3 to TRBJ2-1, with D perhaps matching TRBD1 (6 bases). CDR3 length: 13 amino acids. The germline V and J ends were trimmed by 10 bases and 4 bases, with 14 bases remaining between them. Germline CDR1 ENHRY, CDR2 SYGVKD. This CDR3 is CASGQTQYNEQFF. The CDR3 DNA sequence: TGTGCCAGCGGACAGACCCAATACAATGAGCAGTTCTTC.

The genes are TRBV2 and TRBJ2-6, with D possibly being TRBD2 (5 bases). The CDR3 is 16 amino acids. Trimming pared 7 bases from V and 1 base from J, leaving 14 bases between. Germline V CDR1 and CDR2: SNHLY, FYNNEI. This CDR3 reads CASNLEGASGANVLTF. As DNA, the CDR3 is TGTGCCAGCAATCTCGAGGGCGCATCTGGGGCCAACGTCCTGACTTTC.

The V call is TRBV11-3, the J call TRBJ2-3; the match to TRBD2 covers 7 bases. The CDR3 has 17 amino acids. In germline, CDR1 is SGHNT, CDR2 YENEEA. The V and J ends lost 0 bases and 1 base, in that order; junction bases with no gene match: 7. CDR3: CASSLESPGLRTDTQYF. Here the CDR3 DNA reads TGTGCCAGCAGCTTAGAGTCCCCGGGACTACGCACAGATACGCAGTATTTT.

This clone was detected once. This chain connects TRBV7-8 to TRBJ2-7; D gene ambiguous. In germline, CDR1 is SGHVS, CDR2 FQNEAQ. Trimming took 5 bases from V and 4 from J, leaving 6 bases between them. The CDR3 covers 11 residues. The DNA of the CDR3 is TGTGCCAGCAGCCAAATATACGAGCAGTACTTC. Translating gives CASSQIYEQYF.

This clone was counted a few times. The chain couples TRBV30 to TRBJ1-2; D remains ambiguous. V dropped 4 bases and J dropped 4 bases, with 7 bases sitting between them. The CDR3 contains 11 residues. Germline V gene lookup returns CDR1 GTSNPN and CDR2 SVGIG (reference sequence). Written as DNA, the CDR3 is TGTGCCTGGAACCAACTCTATGGCTACACCTTC. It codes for CAWNQLYGYTF.

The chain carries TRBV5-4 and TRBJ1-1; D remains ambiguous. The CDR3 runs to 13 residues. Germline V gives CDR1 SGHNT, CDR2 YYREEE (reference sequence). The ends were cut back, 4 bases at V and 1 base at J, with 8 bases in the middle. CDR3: CASSVDGNTEAFF. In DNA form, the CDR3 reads TGTGCCAGCAGCGTAGATGGGAACACTGAAGCTTTCTTT.

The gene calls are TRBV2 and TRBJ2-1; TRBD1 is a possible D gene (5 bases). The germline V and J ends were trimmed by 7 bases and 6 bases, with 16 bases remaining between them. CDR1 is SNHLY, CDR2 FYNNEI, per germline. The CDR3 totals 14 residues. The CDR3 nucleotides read TGTGCCAGCAACACCATGGGGCAGCCCAATGAGCAGTTCTTC. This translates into CASNTMGQPNEQFF.

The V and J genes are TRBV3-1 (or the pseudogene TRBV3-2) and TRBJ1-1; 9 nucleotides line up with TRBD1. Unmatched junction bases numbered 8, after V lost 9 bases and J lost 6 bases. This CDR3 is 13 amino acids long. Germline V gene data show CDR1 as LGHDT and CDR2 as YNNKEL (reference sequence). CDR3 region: CASLTGGEAEAFF. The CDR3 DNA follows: TGTGCCAGTCTGACAGGGGGAGAGGCTGAAGCTTTCTTT.

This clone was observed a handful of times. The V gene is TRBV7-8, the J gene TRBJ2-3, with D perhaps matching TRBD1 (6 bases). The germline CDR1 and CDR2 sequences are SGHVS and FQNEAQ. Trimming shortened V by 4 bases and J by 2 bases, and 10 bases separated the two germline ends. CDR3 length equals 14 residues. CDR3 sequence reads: CASSSQGYTDTQYF. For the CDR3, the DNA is TGTGCCAGCAGCTCACAGGGTTACACAGATACGCAGTATTTT.

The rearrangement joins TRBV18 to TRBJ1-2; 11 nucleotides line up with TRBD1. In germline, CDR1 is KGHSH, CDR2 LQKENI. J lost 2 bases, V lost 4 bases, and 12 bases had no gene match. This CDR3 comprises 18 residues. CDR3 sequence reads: CASSLTAGTGGTNYGYTF. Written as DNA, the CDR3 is TGTGCCAGCTCACTGACCGCCGGGACAGGGGGAACGAACTATGGCTACACCTTC.

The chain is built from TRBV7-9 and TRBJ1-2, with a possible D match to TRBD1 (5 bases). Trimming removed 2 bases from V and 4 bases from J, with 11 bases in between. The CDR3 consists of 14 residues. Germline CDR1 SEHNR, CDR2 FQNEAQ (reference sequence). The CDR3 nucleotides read TGTGCCAGCAGCTTAAGGGGCCCTAGCTATGGCTACACCTTC. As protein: CASSLRGPSYGYTF.

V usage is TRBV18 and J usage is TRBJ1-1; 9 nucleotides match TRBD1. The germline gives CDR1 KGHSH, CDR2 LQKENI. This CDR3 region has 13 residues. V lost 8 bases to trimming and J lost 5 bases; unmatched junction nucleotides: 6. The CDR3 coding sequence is TGTGCCAGCACGACCGGGACAGGGACTGAAGCTTTCTTT. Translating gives CASTTGTGTEAFF.

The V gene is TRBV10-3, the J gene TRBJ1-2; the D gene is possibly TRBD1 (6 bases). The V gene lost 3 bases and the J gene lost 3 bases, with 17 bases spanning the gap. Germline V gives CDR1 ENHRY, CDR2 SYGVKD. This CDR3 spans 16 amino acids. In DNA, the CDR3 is TGTGCCATCAGTGACCCGGAGGGGGGGGTGGACTATGGCTACACCTTC. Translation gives CAISDPEGGVDYGYTF.